These 17 T cell receptor beta chains came from one sample sequenced in a study of T cell repertoires in aging, cancer and after chemotherapy. TRB rearrangements spanning V, D and J were amplified using mixed TRB-A/B primers. TCRdb redid the calling of the multiplex PCR reads with MiXCR, one entry per CDR3 protein. The sample lists thousands of distinct CDR3 sequences, 53% occurring once. TCR beta rearrangements were amplified from peripheral blood genomic DNA. The specimen sequenced was blood. The receptors stem from a human donor with a solid tumor.

The rearrangement uses TRBV5-6 and TRBJ1-4; D is ambiguous. Looked up from germline, CDR1 is SGHDT and CDR2 is YYEEEE. V was shortened by 4 bases and J by 4 bases, with 8 bases between the two germline ends. The CDR3 extends over 13 amino acids. This CDR3 is CASSTDVNEKLFF. As DNA, the CDR3 is TGTGCCAGCAGCACAGACGTTAATGAAAAACTGTTTTTT.

This clonotype was seen a handful of times. This chain links TRBV20-1 with TRBJ1-1, with D perhaps matching TRBD1 (6 bases). The CDR3 loop spans 18 amino acids. Germline V CDR1 and CDR2: DFQATT, SNEGSKA (reference sequence). Trimming left V 0 bases short and J 0 bases short, with 20 bases between. The CDR3 coding sequence is TGCAGTGCTAGAGAAACAGGGAGTAGGGGCACGATGAACACTGAAGCTTTCTTT. Translating it yields CSARETGSRGTMNTEAFF.

This chain joins TRBV7-2 and TRBJ2-7; no reliable D call. Trimming shortened V by 4 bases and J by 7 bases, and 8 bases separated the two germline ends. The germline V gene encodes CDR1 SGHTA and CDR2 FQGNSA. CDR3 length: 11 amino acids. CDR3: CASSWAREQYF. The CDR3 bases are TGTGCCAGCAGCTGGGCTAGGGAGCAGTACTTC.

The rearrangement links TRBV7-2 to TRBJ1-1; weak D call: TRBD1 (6 bases). Per the germline V gene, CDR1 is SGHTA and CDR2 is FQGNSA. CDR3 size: 14 residues. Deletions cut 0 bases from V and 1 base from J, with 6 bases between. The DNA for the CDR3 is TGTGCCAGCAGCTTAGCGACAGGGAACACTGAAGCTTTCTTT. Residues: CASSLATGNTEAFF.

The chain recombines TRBV27 with TRBJ2-7; D uncertain. V lost 3 bases to trimming and J lost 5 bases, with 11 bases between them. The germline V gene encodes CDR1 MNHEY and CDR2 SMNVEV (reference sequence). The CDR3 covers 13 residues. DNA for the CDR3: TGTGCCAGCAGTTTCCTCGAAGGGAACGAGCAGTACTTC. Its protein product is CASSFLEGNEQYF.

This clonotype was seen a handful of times. This chain links TRBV19 with TRBJ2-6; the match to TRBD1 covers 7 bases. Germline V gives CDR1 LNHDA, CDR2 SQIVND (reference sequence). V shed 4 bases, J shed 4 bases, and the junction held 10 bases outside the gene matches. The CDR3 spans 17 residues. CDR3 sequence (DNA): TGTGCCAGTAGTAAGGATGACAGGGTAAAGGGGGCCAACGTCCTGACTTTC. Its translation is CASSKDDRVKGANVLTF.

This rearrangement joins TRBV20-1 to TRBJ2-7, with 8 bases aligning to TRBD2. This CDR3 is built from 14 residues. V was pared by 2 bases and J by 4 bases, with 7 bases of the junction left unmatched. CDR1 DFQATT and CDR2 SNEGSKA come from the germline V gene (reference sequence). The CDR3 region is CSARRAGGEYEQYF. The CDR3 coding sequence is TGCAGTGCTAGACGGGCGGGAGGCGAGTACGAGCAGTACTTC.

This chain links TRBV6-2 or TRBV6-3 with TRBJ2-2; TRBD2 matches 8 bases. CDR3 length: 16 residues. Germline V gene lookup returns CDR1 MNHEY and CDR2 SVGEGT. With 8 bases clipped from V and 0 bases from J, the junction kept 8 bases outside the gene matches. The DNA of the CDR3 is TGTGCCAGCTCCCGGAGTAGCGGGACGAACACCGGGGAGCTGTTTTTT. This gives the protein CASSRSSGTNTGELFF.

This chain connects TRBV28 to TRBJ1-2; 7 bases fit TRBD1. Germline V gene lookup returns CDR1 MDHEN and CDR2 SYDVKM. Losses at the gene ends were 7 bases for V and 5 bases for J; bases not matched to a gene: 7. This CDR3 is built from 13 residues. In nucleotides, the CDR3 is TGTGCCAGCACCGAAGGACAGGTTTATGGCTACACCTTC. Its protein is CASTEGQVYGYTF.

J is TRBJ1-1 and V is TRBV29-1; 10 nucleotides align to TRBD1. The CDR3 covers 14 residues. The J segment lost 4 bases and the V segment lost 4 bases, leaving 6 bases of the junction unmatched. Germline loops: CDR1 SQVTM, CDR2 ANQGSEA. CDR3 sequence reads: CSVVPGQGITEAFF. Here the CDR3 DNA reads TGCAGCGTTGTGCCGGGACAGGGGATCACTGAAGCTTTCTTT.

This chain connects TRBV6-5 to TRBJ2-1; 12 positions agree with TRBD2. From germline, CDR1 is MNHEY and CDR2 SVGAGI. CDR3 length equals 15 residues. J gave up 7 bases and V 4 bases, and 5 bases lay outside the gene matches. The DNA of the CDR3 is TGTGCCAGCAGTTGGACTAGCGGGACAGGGAATGAGCAGTTCTTC. Translated, it gives CASSWTSGTGNEQFF.

This clonotype was recorded only once. This chain uses TRBV5-1 with TRBJ1-2; 8 bases map to TRBD1. Germline trimming cut 5 bases from V and 4 bases from J; bases unmatched to any gene: 10. The V gene's germline CDR1 is SGHRS and CDR2 YFSETQ. The CDR3 has 15 residues. The chain's CDR3 is CASRSDRERLYGYTF. For the CDR3, the DNA is TGCGCCAGCAGATCGGACAGGGAAAGGCTCTATGGCTACACCTTC.

The chain recombines TRBV7-3 with TRBJ2-5; maybe TRBD1 (5 bases). This CDR3 is built from 14 residues. V shed 5 bases and J shed 1 base, with 11 bases lying between them. CDR1 SGHTA and CDR2 FQGTGA come from the germline V gene. The CDR3 DNA reads as TGTGCCAGCAGCCCCAGGGTTATCCAAGAGACCCAGTACTTC. It specifies CASSPRVIQETQYF.

The table lists this clonotype with a few counts. CDR3 sequence reads: CASSLNTGELFF. The CDR3, as DNA: TGTGCCAGCAGCCTGAACACCGGGGAGCTGTTTTTT. The V gene is TRBV27, the J gene TRBJ2-2; no firm D call. The CDR3 is 12 residues long. Germline V gene sequence: CDR1 MNHEY, CDR2 SMNVEV (reference sequence). Trimming cost V 6 bases and J 1 base, with 3 bases left between them.

The CDR3 coding sequence is TGTGCCACCAGCAGCTCCACCGGGGAGCTGTTTTTT. It translates to CATSSSTGELFF. The chain combines TRBV15 with TRBJ2-2; D not certain. Germline V CDR1 and CDR2: LNHNV, YYDKDF (reference sequence). V was shortened by 3 bases and J by 4 bases, with 3 bases between the two germline ends. The CDR3 covers 12 residues.

Concerning this clonotype itself: Relative to the germline gene, one junction end is altered; a read error may explain this. The chain recombines TRBV5-4 with TRBJ2-7; no clear D. The germline V gene has CDR1 SGHNT and CDR2 YYREEE (reference sequence). CDR3 length: 11 amino acids. The CDR3: CARSLVNEQYF. The CDR3 bases are TGTGCCAGGAGCTTGGTAAACGAGCAGTACTTC.

This sequence joins TRBV7-9 and TRBJ2-1; TRBD2 might be the D (5 bases). V was cut by 5 bases and J by 0 bases, with 14 bases left in between. Per germline, CDR1 SEHNR and CDR2 FQNEAQ (reference sequence). The CDR3 sequence is 16 residues long. CDR3 bases: TGTGCCAGCAGCCAAGGTGGGAGCCGCTCCTACAATGAGCAGTTCTTC. This encodes CASSQGGSRSYNEQFF. The full variable domain, completed using reference TRBV7-9 and TRBJ2-1, is DTGVSQNPRHKITKRGQNVTFRCDPISEHNRLYWYRQTLGQGPEFLTYFQNEAQLEKSRLLSDRFSAERPKGSFSTLEIQRTEQGDSAMYLCASSQGGSRSYNEQFFGPGTRLTVL.